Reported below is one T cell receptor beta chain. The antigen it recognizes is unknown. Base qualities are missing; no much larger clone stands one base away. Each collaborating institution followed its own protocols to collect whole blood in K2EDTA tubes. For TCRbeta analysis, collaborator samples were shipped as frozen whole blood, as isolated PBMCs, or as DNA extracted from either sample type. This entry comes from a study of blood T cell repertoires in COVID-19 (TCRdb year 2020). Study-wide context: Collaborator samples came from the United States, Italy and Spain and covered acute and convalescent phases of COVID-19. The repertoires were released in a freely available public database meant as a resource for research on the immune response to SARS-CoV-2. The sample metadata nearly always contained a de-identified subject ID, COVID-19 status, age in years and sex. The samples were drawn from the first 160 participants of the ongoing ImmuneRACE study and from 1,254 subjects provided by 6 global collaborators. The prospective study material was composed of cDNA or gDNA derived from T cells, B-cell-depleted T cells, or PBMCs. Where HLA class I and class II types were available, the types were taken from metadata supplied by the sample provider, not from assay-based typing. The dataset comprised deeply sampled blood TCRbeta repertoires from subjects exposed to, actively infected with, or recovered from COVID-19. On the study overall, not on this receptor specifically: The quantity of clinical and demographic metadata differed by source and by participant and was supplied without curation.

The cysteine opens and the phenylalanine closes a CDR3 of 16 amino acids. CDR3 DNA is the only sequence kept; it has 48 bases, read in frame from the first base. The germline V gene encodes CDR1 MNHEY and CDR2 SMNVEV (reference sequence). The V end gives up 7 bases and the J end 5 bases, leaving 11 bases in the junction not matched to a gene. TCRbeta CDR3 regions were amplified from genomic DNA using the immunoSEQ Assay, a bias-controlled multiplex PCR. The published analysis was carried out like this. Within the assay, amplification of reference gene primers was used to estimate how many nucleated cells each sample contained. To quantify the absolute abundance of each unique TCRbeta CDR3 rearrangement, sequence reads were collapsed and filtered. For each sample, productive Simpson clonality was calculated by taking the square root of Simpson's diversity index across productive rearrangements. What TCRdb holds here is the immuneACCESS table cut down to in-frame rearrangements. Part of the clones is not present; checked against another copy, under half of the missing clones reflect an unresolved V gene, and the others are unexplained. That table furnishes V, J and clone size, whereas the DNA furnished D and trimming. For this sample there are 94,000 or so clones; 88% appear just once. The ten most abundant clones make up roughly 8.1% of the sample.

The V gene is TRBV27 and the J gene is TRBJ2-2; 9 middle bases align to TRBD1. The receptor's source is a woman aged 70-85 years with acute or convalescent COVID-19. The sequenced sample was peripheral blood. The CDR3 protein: CASNHRGPPLTGELFF. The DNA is TGTGCCAGCAACCACAGGGGGCCACCCTTGACCGGGGAGCTGTTTTTT.